The rows below give T cell receptor beta chains drawn from one sample of a study of T cells after yellow fever vaccination. A single record per CDR3 protein comes from TCRdb applying MiXCR to the 5' RACE reads. The data show 450,000 to 550,000 distinct CDR3 sequences, roughly 21% seen once. Sequences were derived from PBMCs, sampled 15 days after the yellow fever booster vaccination. Every receptor here comes from a young man who received the YFV17D yellow fever vaccine. Each CDR3 is given with its conserved first and last residue. A D gene is named only where the DNA matches it firmly. Only part of the rows carry a size: once, few, many, or a class if the clone is expanded.

abundance,j_gene,d_gene,v_gene,CDR3aa,CDR3nt
many,TRBJ2-1,NA,TRBV7-8,CASSEHRVGLSNEQFF,TGTGCCAGCAGCGAGCACAGAGTCGGGTTGAGTAATGAGCAGTTCTTC
few,TRBJ2-4,NA,TRBV18,CASSPPEELAKNIQYF,TGTGCCAGCTCACCTCCAGAAGAGCTAGCCAAAAACATTCAGTACTTC
NA,TRBJ2-2,NA,TRBV6-2/TRBV6-3,CASSVPSVGELFF,TGTGCCAGCTCTGTACCGAGCGTCGGGGAGCTGTTTTTT
few,TRBJ2-1,NA,TRBV4-2,CASSQGGISYNEQFF,TGTGCCAGCAGCCAAGGAGGTATATCCTACAATGAGCAGTTCTTC
NA,TRBJ2-1,TRBD2,TRBV5-5,CASSFPGGRVRDEQFF,TGTGCCAGCAGCTTCCCGGGCGGGAGGGTGCGGGATGAGCAGTTCTTC
NA,TRBJ2-5,NA,TRBV11-2,CASSLLGQFGPLQETQYF,TGTGCCAGCAGCTTATTAGGGCAGTTCGGCCCCCTTCAAGAGACCCAGTACTTC
NA,TRBJ1-2,NA,TRBV7-9,CASSSGFGFTF,TGTGCCAGCAGCTCCGGTTTTGGCTTCACCTTC
few,TRBJ1-1,NA,TRBV20-1,CSAGEDGYTEAFF,TGCAGTGCTGGGGAGGACGGGTACACTGAAGCTTTCTTT
few,TRBJ2-7,TRBD2,TRBV20-1,CSATSMPGGPYEQYF,TGCAGTGCTACCTCGATGCCGGGAGGGCCCTACGAGCAGTACTTC
few,TRBJ2-2,NA,TRBV5-1,CASSWGFGLAGELFF,TGCGCCAGCAGCTGGGGCTTTGGTCTAGCCGGGGAGCTGTTTTTT
NA,TRBJ2-3,NA,TRBV14,CASSQDRQSTDTQYF,TGTGCCAGCAGCCAAGATAGGCAAAGCACAGATACGCAGTATTTT
few,TRBJ2-1,TRBD2,TRBV15,CATNSGTSAAEQFF,TGTGCCACCAATTCCGGGACTAGCGCGGCTGAGCAGTTCTTC
NA,TRBJ2-1,TRBD2,TRBV6-2/TRBV6-3,CASNNIAGNSYNEQFF,TGTGCCAGCAACAACATAGCGGGGAACTCCTACAATGAGCAGTTCTTC
NA,TRBJ2-3,NA,TRBV5-1,CASSPGGPVTDTQYF,TGCGCCAGCAGCCCCGGAGGGCCCGTTACAGATACGCAGTATTTT
NA,TRBJ2-1,NA,TRBV20-1,CSAAPGPHEFF,TGCAGTGCCGCACCTGGACCTCACGAGTTCTTC
many,TRBJ2-5,TRBD2,TRBV7-2,CASSLGVAGMRETQYF,TGTGCCAGCAGCTTAGGGGTAGCGGGAATGAGGGAGACCCAGTACTTC
many,TRBJ2-2,TRBD2,TRBV10-3,CALADVNTGELFF,TGTGCGCTAGCGGACGTGAACACCGGGGAGCTGTTTTTT
NA,TRBJ2-2,NA,TRBV20-1,CSASFSGGNGELFF,TGCAGTGCTAGTTTCTCGGGTGGAAACGGGGAGCTGTTTTTT
few,TRBJ2-1,TRBD1,TRBV20-1,CSALGQGNHEQFF,TGCAGTGCTTTAGGACAGGGTAACCATGAGCAGTTCTTC
few,TRBJ2-4,NA,TRBV5-1,CASSLEAAKNIQYF,TGCGCCAGCAGCTTGGAAGCAGCCAAAAACATTCAGTACTTC
NA,TRBJ2-3,NA,TRBV10-3,CAISEDRMITDTQYF,TGTGCCATCAGTGAGGACAGGATGATCACAGATACGCAGTATTTT
NA,TRBJ1-1,NA,TRBV4-3,CASSQDRWVNTEAFF,TGCGCCAGCAGCCAAGATCGCTGGGTGAACACTGAAGCTTTCTTT